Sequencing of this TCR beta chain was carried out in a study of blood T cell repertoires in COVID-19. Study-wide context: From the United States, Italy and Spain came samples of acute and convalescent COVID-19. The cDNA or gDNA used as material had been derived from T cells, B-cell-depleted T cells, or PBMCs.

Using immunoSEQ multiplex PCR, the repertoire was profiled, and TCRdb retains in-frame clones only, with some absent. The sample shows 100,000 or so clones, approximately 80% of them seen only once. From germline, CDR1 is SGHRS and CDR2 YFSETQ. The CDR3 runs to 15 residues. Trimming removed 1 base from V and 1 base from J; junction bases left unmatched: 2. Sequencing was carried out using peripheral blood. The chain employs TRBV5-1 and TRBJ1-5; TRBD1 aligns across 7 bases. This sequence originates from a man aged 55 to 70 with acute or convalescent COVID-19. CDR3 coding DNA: TGCGCCAGCAGCTTGACAGGGGCGAGCAATCAGCCCCAGCATTTT. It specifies CASSLTGASNQPQHF.